Listed below are T cell receptor beta chains from one sample, sequenced in a study of blood T cell repertoires in COVID-19. Data came from immunoSEQ multiplex PCR; TCRdb stores just in-frame clones and leaves some out. The repertoire holds roughly 230,000 clones, with about 90% as singletons. The specimen sequenced was peripheral blood. The receptor source for this set is a woman aged 55-69 years with COVID-19, enrolled during active disease. Both conserved end residues are part of each CDR3. The D gene is left open where the match is weak. Size is stated for part of the rows, as once, few or many counts, or as a class when the clone is expanded.

V	size	J	D	CDR3	DNA
TRBV5-1	.	TRBJ2-7	.	CASSFHPDSRTYEQYF	TGCGCCAGCAGCTTCCATCCGGACAGCAGAACCTACGAGCAGTACTTC
TRBV29-1	.	TRBJ2-7	.	CSVELRGYTDHYEQYF	TGCAGCGTTGAACTTCGAGGGTACACCGACCACTACGAGCAGTACTTC
TRBV4-3	.	TRBJ1-1	.	CASSQDWTREAFF	TGCGCCAGCAGCCAAGATTGGACACGAGAAGCTTTCTTT
TRBV19	.	TRBJ1-3	TRBD1	CASRPNRGESAGNTIYF	TGTGCCAGTCGCCCTAACAGGGGTGAGTCGGCTGGAAACACCATATATTTT
TRBV3-1/TRBV3-2	.	TRBJ1-1	TRBD1	CASSQNGQAYTEAFF	TGTGCCAGCAGCCAGAACGGACAGGCCTACACTGAAGCTTTCTTT
TRBV5-5	.	TRBJ1-4	.	CASSLWGDEKLFF	TGTGCCAGCAGCTTGTGGGGGGATGAAAAACTGTTTTTT
TRBV5-4	.	TRBJ2-3	TRBD2	CASSLATSAHTDTQYF	TGTGCCAGCAGCTTGGCGACTAGCGCGCACACAGATACGCAGTATTTT
TRBV10-3	few	TRBJ1-1	.	CAISESRQRMNTEAFF	TGTGCCATCAGTGAGTCCCGACAGAGGATGAACACTGAAGCTTTCTTT
TRBV10-3	.	TRBJ1-3	TRBD1	CAISLGTGGSSSGNTIYF	TGTGCCATCAGTTTAGGGACAGGGGGCTCAAGCTCTGGAAACACCATATATTTT
TRBV19	.	TRBJ2-1	TRBD2	CASSDSSGGAHNEQFF	TGTGCCAGTAGTGACTCTAGCGGGGGGGCGCACAATGAGCAGTTCTTC
TRBV5-1	.	TRBJ1-1	TRBD1	CASSRGPGQGASDTEAFF	TGCGCCAGCAGCCGAGGTCCGGGACAGGGGGCTTCGGACACTGAAGCTTTCTTT
TRBV5-4	.	TRBJ2-3	.	CASSSGTLTDTQYF	TGTGCCAGCAGCTCTGGGACTCTCACAGATACGCAGTATTTT
TRBV2	.	TRBJ1-1	.	CASSDRNTEAFF	TGTGCCAGCAGTGACAGGAACACTGAAGCTTTCTTT
TRBV25-1	.	TRBJ1-2	.	CASSVNPRVGYTF	TGTGCCAGCAGTGTGAACCCCAGGGTTGGCTACACCTTC
TRBV3-1/TRBV3-2	.	TRBJ2-7	.	CASSPWTAAEQYF	TGTGCCAGCAGCCCCTGGACAGCTGCCGAGCAGTACTTC
TRBV5-1	.	TRBJ1-2	TRBD1	CASTPGGTAGGYTF	TGCGCCAGCACCCCAGGGGGGACAGCTGGCGGCTACACCTTC
TRBV19	few	TRBJ1-3	TRBD1	CASSTGQFSGNTIYF	TGTGCCAGTAGTACGGGACAGTTCTCTGGAAACACCATATATTTT
TRBV30	.	TRBJ1-2	TRBD1	CASNQGATYGYTF	TGTGCCTCTAACCAGGGGGCGACCTATGGCTACACCTTC
TRBV4-1	.	TRBJ1-3	.	CASSQDQITGISGNTIYF	TGCGCCAGCAGCCAAGACCAAATTACAGGGATCTCTGGAAACACCATATATTTT
TRBV24-1	.	TRBJ2-1	.	CATSDGSRGPHNEQFF	TGTGCCACCAGTGACGGATCGCGAGGTCCCCACAATGAGCAGTTCTTC
TRBV5-1	.	TRBJ1-4	TRBD1	CASSYRRDSSNEKLFF	TGCGCCAGCAGCTACAGAAGGGACAGCTCTAATGAAAAACTGTTTTTT
TRBV6-2/TRBV6-3	.	TRBJ2-5	.	CASSFTGGAGETQYF	TGTGCCAGCAGCTTTACTGGGGGGGCAGGAGAGACCCAGTACTTC
TRBV9	.	TRBJ1-3	.	CASSVAHSTGNTIYF	TGTGCCAGCAGCGTAGCTCACAGTACCGGAAACACCATATATTTT
TRBV10-3	.	TRBJ1-2	TRBD1	CAISESGDRAPGGYGYTF	TGTGCCATCAGTGAGTCTGGGGACAGGGCGCCGGGCGGCTATGGCTACACCTTC
TRBV4-2	.	TRBJ1-2	TRBD1	CASSPEFTGTGIYGYTF	TGTGCCAGCAGCCCAGAATTTACCGGGACAGGGATTTATGGCTACACCTTC
TRBV9	.	TRBJ2-2	.	CASSVLQLTGELFF	TGTGCCAGCAGCGTACTCCAGTTAACCGGGGAGCTGTTTTTT
TRBV7-2	.	TRBJ2-5	TRBD2	CASSWGGTETQYF	TGTGCCAGCAGTTGGGGGGGGACCGAGACCCAGTACTTC
TRBV28	.	TRBJ1-2	.	CASSPVRGYTF	TGTGCCAGCAGTCCCGTGAGAGGCTACACCTTC
TRBV2	.	TRBJ1-1	TRBD1	CASSGLGQGVRAFF	TGTGCCAGCAGCGGCTTAGGACAGGGAGTGAGAGCTTTCTTT
TRBV4-1	.	TRBJ1-5	.	CASSQEWATNQPQHF	TGCGCCAGCAGCCAAGAATGGGCCACCAATCAGCCCCAGCATTTT
TRBV7-7	once	TRBJ2-5	.	CASSSTPGQHETQYF	TGTGCTAGCAGCTCAACTCCCGGACAACATGAGACCCAGTACTTC
TRBV19	.	TRBJ2-5	TRBD1	CASSNTGGRQETQYF	TGTGCCAGTAGTAATACAGGGGGCCGGCAAGAGACCCAGTACTTC
TRBV5-6	.	TRBJ2-7	.	CASSLAAPRGGIHYEQYF	TGTGCCAGCAGCTTGGCCGCTCCCCGGGGAGGTATACACTACGAGCAGTACTTC
TRBV4-3	once	TRBJ1-4	.	CASSQDVGGPSTNEKLFF	TGCGCCAGCAGCCAAGATGTAGGTGGGCCTTCAACTAATGAAAAACTGTTTTTT
TRBV4-3	.	TRBJ2-1	TRBD2	CASSQGLAGGRDEQFF	TGCGCCAGCAGCCAAGGGCTAGCGGGGGGGCGCGATGAGCAGTTCTTC
TRBV7-2	.	TRBJ2-5	.	CASSQQLLGTKEETQYF	TGTGCCAGCAGTCAGCAACTTCTGGGGACAAAGGAGGAGACCCAGTACTTC
TRBV7-2	.	TRBJ1-1	.	CASSLVIRGTEAFF	TGTGCCAGCAGCTTAGTAATCCGAGGCACTGAAGCTTTCTTT
TRBV3-1/TRBV3-2	.	TRBJ2-7	.	CASSRVDTDYEQYF	TGTGCCAGCAGCCGGGTCGACACGGACTACGAGCAGTACTTC
TRBV6-2/TRBV6-3	.	TRBJ1-4	TRBD1	CASSDSPGQGATNEKLFF	TGTGCCAGCAGTGATTCTCCGGGACAGGGAGCAACTAATGAAAAACTGTTTTTT
TRBV29-1	.	TRBJ2-1	.	CSVESQGGEQFF	TGCAGCGTTGAGAGTCAGGGAGGCGAGCAGTTCTTC
TRBV30	.	TRBJ1-3	.	CAWTPGYSSGNTIYF	TGTGCCTGGACCCCAGGGTATAGCTCTGGAAACACCATATATTTT
TRBV4-3	.	TRBJ1-1	.	CASSIRGGTEAFF	TGCGCCAGCAGCATCAGGGGTGGCACTGAAGCTTTCTTT
TRBV22-1	once	TRBJ1-6	.	CPGSAQPAGRSPLHF	TGTCCTGGGAGCGCACAGCCCGCAGGGCGTTCACCCCTCCACTTT
TRBV2	.	TRBJ1-2	TRBD1	CASSADRGGGYTF	TGTGCCAGCAGTGCCGACAGGGGAGGTGGCTACACCTTC
TRBV28	.	TRBJ1-1	TRBD1	CASILFPGQGPTEAFF	TGTGCCAGCATTCTTTTTCCGGGACAGGGGCCCACTGAAGCTTTCTTT
TRBV9	.	TRBJ2-5	TRBD1	CASSQLTGGGETQYF	TGTGCCAGCAGCCAACTGACAGGGGGAGGTGAGACCCAGTACTTC
TRBV6-2/TRBV6-3	.	TRBJ1-2	TRBD1	CASSYSGTGNGYTF	TGTGCCAGCAGTTACTCCGGGACAGGAAATGGCTACACCTTC
TRBV6-5	.	TRBJ1-3	.	CASSYSGAQELPIYF	TGTGCCAGCAGTTACTCGGGGGCTCAGGAGCTTCCCATATATTTT
TRBV7-9	.	TRBJ2-6	.	CASSLVRLAAAGANVLTF	TGTGCCAGCAGCTTAGTCCGACTCGCGGCCGCTGGGGCCAACGTCCTGACTTTC
TRBV4-1	.	TRBJ2-5	.	CASSQDERRQETQYF	TGCGCCAGCAGCCAAGATGAGCGCCGTCAAGAGACCCAGTACTTC
TRBV21-1	.	TRBJ1-3	.	CASSREHSGNTIYF	TGTGCCAGCAGCCGGGAGCACTCTGGAAACACCATATATTTT
TRBV6-2/TRBV6-3	.	TRBJ1-2	.	CASSYAGLANYGYTF	TGTGCCAGCAGTTACGCCGGCCTAGCTAACTATGGCTACACCTTC
TRBV6-5	.	TRBJ2-3	TRBD2	CASSYSGLAGDTQYF	TGTGCCAGCAGTTACTCGGGACTAGCTGGAGATACGCAGTATTTT
TRBV10-3	.	TRBJ2-1	TRBD1	CAISESGTGDNEQFF	TGTGCCATCAGTGAGTCGGGGACAGGGGACAATGAGCAGTTCTTC
TRBV10-2	.	TRBJ1-1	TRBD1	CASNGQGANTEAFF	TGCGCCAGCAACGGACAGGGGGCGAACACTGAAGCTTTCTTT